The next 12 T cell receptor beta chains were all read from a single sample in a study of blood T cell repertoires in COVID-19. TCRdb's table, derived via immunoSEQ multiplex PCR, lists solely in-frame clones and lacks some. Of 45,000 to 55,000 clones in the sample, over 80% were seen once. Specimen: peripheral blood. These receptors were taken from a human donor in a cohort sampled during active COVID-19.

The chain recombines TRBV5-1 with TRBJ2-2; 12 nucleotides line up with TRBD2. This CDR3 spans 16 amino acids. Germline V gene sequence: CDR1 SGHRS, CDR2 YFSETQ. The junction had 7 bases not matched to a gene; V was cut back by 4 bases and J by 6 bases. The CDR3 loop is CASSLTSGGSPGELFF. The CDR3 bases are TGCGCCAGCAGCCTTACTAGCGGGGGGTCCCCCGGGGAGCTGTTTTTT.

The chain is built from TRBV7-2 and TRBJ2-4; D gene ambiguous. The ends were cut back, 1 base at V and 3 bases at J, with 7 bases in the middle. Germline assignment: CDR1 SGHTA and CDR2 FQGNSA. The CDR3 contains 14 residues. DNA for the CDR3: TGTGCCAGCAGCTTAGTGACTGGCAAAAACATTCAGTACTTC. It translates to CASSLVTGKNIQYF.

This chain links TRBV15 with TRBJ2-1; D ambiguous. Trimming removed 4 bases from V and 8 bases from J, with 9 bases in between. CDR3 size: 12 residues. Germline lookup yields CDR1 LNHNV and CDR2 YYDKDF (reference sequence). The chain's CDR3 is CATSTRLDEQFF. For the CDR3, the DNA is TGTGCCACCAGCACTCGACTTGATGAGCAGTTCTTC.

The J gene is TRBJ2-3, the V gene TRBV29-1, with 13 bases fitting TRBD2. The CDR3 contains 14 residues. V was clipped by 6 bases and J by 5 bases; unmatched bases: 5. In germline, CDR1 is SQVTM, CDR2 ANQGSEA. CDR3 in DNA: TGCAGCGTCACTAGCGGGGGGGCCGGAGATACGCAGTATTTT. This translates into CSVTSGGAGDTQYF.

The rearrangement links TRBV7-2 to TRBJ1-5; D is possibly TRBD1 (6 bases). V gave up 5 bases and J gave up 7 bases, with 15 bases separating them. The CDR3 loop spans 14 amino acids. Germline CDR1 reads SGHTA; CDR2 reads FQGNSA. The CDR3 bases are TGTGCCAGCAGCCCCCGGGGGGGCCGGCAGCCCCAGCATTTT. Translating it yields CASSPRGGRQPQHF.

Written as DNA, the CDR3 is TGTGCCAGCAGCCAAGGGCGGAGCACCACTGGGGCCAACGTCCTGACTTTC. This gives the protein CASSQGRSTTGANVLTF. The chain employs TRBV4-2 and TRBJ2-6; D is unclear. Per germline, CDR1 LGHNA and CDR2 YNFKEQ. V was clipped by 1 base and J by 2 bases, with 12 bases between them. This CDR3 has 17 amino acids.

The chain carries TRBV7-3 and TRBJ2-2; 7 nucleotides match TRBD1. V lost 5 bases to trimming and J lost 4 bases; unmatched junction nucleotides: 10. Germline V lookup: CDR1 SGHTA, CDR2 FQGTGA. The CDR3 totals 16 residues. CDR3 DNA: TGTGCCAGCAGCCCGCAAACAGGGGTCGGCACCGGGGAGCTGTTTTTT. Its protein is CASSPQTGVGTGELFF.

This clone was counted once. J is TRBJ2-5 and V is TRBV5-5; 14 nucleotides agree with TRBD2. This CDR3 contains 16 residues. Germline V gene lookup returns CDR1 SGHKS and CDR2 YYEKEE (reference sequence). J was trimmed by 4 bases and V by 5 bases; bases with no gene match: 7. CDR3 nucleotide sequence: TGTGCCAGCAGTTTTACCGGGACTAGCGGGGGAGAGACCCAGTACTTC. Amino acid sequence: CASSFTGTSGGETQYF.

J is TRBJ1-2 and V is TRBV2; 8 bases map to TRBD1. The CDR3 is 14 amino acids. From germline, CDR1 is SNHLY and CDR2 FYNNEI. Trimming removed 6 bases from V and 5 bases from J; junction bases left unmatched: 8. CDR3 nucleotide sequence: TGTGCCAGCAGCGCCGGACAGGGTATTTATGGCTACACCTTC. Translation gives CASSAGQGIYGYTF.

This chain joins TRBV30 and TRBJ2-2, with D maybe TRBD1 (5 bases). Trimming removed 2 bases at V and 6 bases at J, with 13 bases between. Germline CDR1 and CDR2: GTSNPN and SVGIG (reference sequence). The CDR3 loop spans 14 amino acids. The CDR3 reads CAWSTQGTSGELFF. CDR3 DNA sequence: TGTGCCTGGAGTACCCAGGGTACGTCCGGGGAGCTGTTTTTT.

V and J are TRBV13 and TRBJ2-1, with 13 positions matching TRBD2. Losses at the gene ends were 4 bases for V and 9 bases for J; bases not matched to a gene: 9. Germline-derived CDR1 and CDR2 are PRHDT and FYEKMQ (reference sequence). The CDR3 is made up of 16 amino acids. The CDR3: CASSSGLAGALSEQFF. DNA of the CDR3: TGTGCCAGCAGCTCTGGACTAGCGGGGGCGCTCAGTGAGCAGTTCTTC. Together with reference TRBV13 and TRBJ2-1, the CDR3 gives the full variable domain: AAGVIQSPRHLIKEKRETATLKCYPIPRHDTVYWYQQGPGQDPQFLISFYEKMQSDKGSIPDRFSAQQFSDYHSELNMSSLELGDSALYFCASSSGLAGALSEQFFGPGTRLTVL.

This sequence joins TRBV11-3 and TRBJ2-3; 12 nucleotides agree with TRBD1. Losses at the gene ends were 4 bases for V and 5 bases for J; bases not matched to a gene: 4. The CDR3 spans 15 residues. Germline V gene sequence: CDR1 SGHNT, CDR2 YENEEA. The CDR3 region is CASSYGTGGRDTQYF. The CDR3 bases are TGTGCCAGCAGCTATGGGACAGGGGGCAGAGATACGCAGTATTTT.